Each of the 19 T cell receptor beta chains below was sequenced from the same sample in a study of CD4 and CD8 cells across lung adenocarcinoma regions. TCRdb reprocessed the PCR reads with MiXCR, giving one entry per CDR3 protein. The sample carries about 6,400 distinct CDR3 sequences, roughly 48% recorded once. Sequenced input: CD4+ T cells from the center of a lung tumor. Receptor source: a female donor with lung adenocarcinoma. The CD4 and CD8 labels of this study may be unreliable.

The gene calls are TRBV27 and TRBJ1-3; unclear D gene. V was clipped by 0 bases and J by 2 bases, with 2 bases between them. Germline CDR1 MNHEY, CDR2 SMNVEV (reference sequence). The CDR3 loop spans 13 amino acids. In DNA form, the CDR3 reads TGTGCCAGCAGTTTATCACCTGGAAACACCATATATTTT. Protein: CASSLSPGNTIYF.

Turning to this clonotype: At one of its ends the junction is not consistent with the germline gene, which may arise from a read error. The chain recombines TRBV6-1 with TRBJ2-3, with no clear D. The CDR3 totals 14 residues. The germline V gene encodes CDR1 MNHNS and CDR2 SASEGT. The chain's CDR3 is CASSGRGATDTQYF. The CDR3, as DNA: TGTGCCAGCAGTGGCCGCGGAGCCACAGATACTCAGTATTTT.

The CDR3 here is CASRDSTEGWEQFF. The CDR3 DNA reads as TGTGCCAGCAGGGACAGTACTGAAGGGTGGGAGCAGTTCTTC. The chain is built from TRBV6-1 and TRBJ2-1; D is perhaps TRBD1 (6 bases). CDR1 and CDR2 (germline): MNHNS, SASEGT. V was shortened by 6 bases and J by 10 bases, with 19 bases between the two germline ends. This CDR3 comprises 14 residues.

This clonotype qualifies as medium-sized. V usage is TRBV20-1 and J usage is TRBJ2-1; D tentatively reads TRBD1 or TRBD2 (5 bases each). With 3 bases removed from V and 9 bases from J, the gap between germline ends came to 15 bases. The V gene's germline CDR1 is DFQATT and CDR2 SNEGSKA (reference sequence). The CDR3 runs 13 residues. The CDR3 bases are TGCAGTGCTAGCCTTGCAGGGAGAGGTGAGCAGTTCTTC. Its translation: CSASLAGRGEQFF.

V is TRBV12-3 or TRBV12-4 and J is TRBJ2-3, with a tentative D call TRBD1 (5 bases). V lost 4 bases to trimming and J lost 12 bases, with 14 bases between them. The CDR3 loop spans 12 amino acids. CDR3 sequence: CASSCETETQYF. The CDR3 nucleotides are TGTGCCAGCAGTTGTGAGACAGAGACCCAGTATTTT.

The rearrangement joins TRBV5-4 to TRBJ2-1; no clear D gene. The germline CDR1 and CDR2 sequences are SGHNT and YYREEE (reference sequence). Trimming stripped 4 bases from V and 5 bases from J, with 10 bases between. The CDR3 contains 13 residues. The CDR3 bases are TGTGCCAGCAGCATGGCACTGAACAATGAGCAGTTCTTC. This sequence encodes CASSMALNNEQFF.

The rearrangement joins TRBV10-1 to TRBJ2-7, with D possibly matching TRBD1 (5 bases). Germline V lookup: CDR1 WNHNN, CDR2 SYGVQD (reference sequence). The CDR3 totals 14 residues. Trimming cost V 0 bases and J 2 bases, with 8 bases left between them. In DNA, the CDR3 is TGCGCCAGCAGTGAGTCCCAGACAGCCTACGAGCAGTACTTC. This translates into CASSESQTAYEQYF.

The rearrangement uses TRBV10-3 and TRBJ2-3, with D unclear. The CDR3 is made up of 15 amino acids. Germline loops: CDR1 ENHRY, CDR2 SYGVKD. V lost 9 bases and J lost 0, with 16 bases in between. CDR3 sequence (DNA): TGTGCCATAAAGGCCTATGAGGATAGCACAGATACGCAGTATTTT. Translating gives CAIKAYEDSTDTQYF.

The gene calls are TRBV6-5 and TRBJ2-3; 11 positions agree with TRBD2. V trimming: 0 bases; J trimming: 5 bases; junction bases outside the gene matches: 4. The CDR3 length is 16 residues. CDR1 and CDR2 from the germline V gene are MNHEY and SVGAGI. DNA for the CDR3: TGTGCCAGCAGTTACTCGAAAACTAGCGGGGGAGATACGCAGTATTTT. This encodes CASSYSKTSGGDTQYF.

The chain carries TRBV25-1 and TRBJ2-5; D remains ambiguous. Per germline, CDR1 MGHDK and CDR2 SYGVNS. The CDR3 sequence is 15 residues long. Trimming removed 9 bases from V and 3 bases from J, with 20 bases in between. In nucleotides, the CDR3 is TGTGCCAGGGGTACCTGCGGCGGAGCCGAAGAGACCCAGTACTTC. Residues: CARGTCGGAEETQYF.

The chain carries TRBV6-4 and TRBJ2-1, with 10 nucleotides matching TRBD1. The J call could be wrong; TRBJ2-7 is a better fit for the DNA end. CDR3 size: 14 residues. Germline loops: CDR1 MRHNA, CDR2 SNTAGT. CDR3 sequence: CASRGDRGYYEQYF. CDR3 in DNA: TGTGCCAGCAGAGGGGACAGGGGCTACTACGAGCAGTACTTC.

This chain links TRBV12-3 or TRBV12-4 with TRBJ2-1; the match to TRBD2 covers 9 bases. TRBJ2-5 explains the end of the DNA better; the J call may be wrong. This CDR3 region has 14 residues. As DNA, the CDR3 is TGTGCCAGCAGTTTAGGGGGACTAGCAGTAACCCAGTACTTC. It yields the protein CASSLGGLAVTQYF.

The V call is TRBV6-1, the J call TRBJ2-2; the D gene is possibly TRBD1 (5 bases). Germline CDR1 and CDR2: MNHNS and SASEGT. Trimming left V 5 bases short and J 6 bases short, with 7 bases between. The CDR3 is made up of 12 amino acids. The DNA for the CDR3 is TGTGCCAGCAGTCCGACAGCCGGGGAGCTGTTTTTT. The encoded protein is CASSPTAGELFF.

This chain uses TRBV12-3 or TRBV12-4 with TRBJ2-1; TRBD1 is a possible D gene (6 bases). Between the trimmed V and J ends, which lost 5 bases and 8 bases, there was a span of 10 bases. The CDR3 totals 12 residues. The CDR3 loop reads CASSPGVDEQFF. The DNA for the CDR3 is TGTGCCAGCAGTCCAGGGGTGGATGAGCAGTTCTTC.

The chain joins TRBV27 to TRBJ2-1; 7 positions agree with TRBD2. The V gene's germline CDR1 is MNHEY and CDR2 SMNVEV (reference sequence). The CDR3 contains 15 residues. Germline trimming cut 5 bases from V and 5 bases from J; bases unmatched to any gene: 9. The CDR3 here is CASSGLGGIDNEQFF. Written as DNA, the CDR3 is TGTGCCAGCAGTGGCCTCGGGGGGATTGACAATGAGCAGTTCTTC.

The CDR3 sequence is CASSKRDSTDTQYF. The CDR3 bases are TGTGCCAGCAGTAAGCGGGACAGCACAGATACGCAGTATTTT. V is TRBV6-1 and J is TRBJ2-3, with 7 bases lining up with TRBD2. Germline V gene sequence: CDR1 MNHNS, CDR2 SASEGT. Germline trimming cut 5 bases from V and 0 bases from J; bases unmatched to any gene: 2. CDR3 size: 14 residues.

The chain employs TRBV7-2 and TRBJ1-5; D may be TRBD1 (6 bases). CDR1 SGHTA and CDR2 FQGNSA come from the germline V gene. Trimming shortened V by 5 bases and J by 7 bases, and 21 bases separated the two germline ends. CDR3 length: 16 residues. The CDR3 region has the DNA TGTGCCAGCAGCCCACAGTACAGGGAAGAGGGGCAGCCCCAGCATTTT. As protein: CASSPQYREEGQPQHF.

This sequence joins TRBV6-1 and TRBJ2-2; D gene uncertain. The last part of the DNA fits TRBJ2-3 better; the J call may be wrong. Germline-derived CDR1 and CDR2 are MNHNS and SASEGT. CDR3 length: 15 residues. CDR3 nucleotides: TGTGCCAGCAGGAGCCAGATTGCGAGCACAGATGAGCAGTATTTT. Protein: CASRSQIASTDEQYF.

The chain is built from TRBV24-1 and TRBJ1-2; D remains ambiguous. The germline V and J ends were trimmed by 3 bases and 7 bases, with 8 bases remaining between them. The V gene's germline CDR1 is KGHDR and CDR2 SFDVKD. The CDR3 contains 12 residues. The CDR3 loop reads CATSDPKSGYTF. DNA of the CDR3: TGTGCCACCAGTGATCCCAAATCTGGCTACACCTTC.